A selection of T cell receptor beta chains follows, all from one sample in a study of cytomegalovirus exposure and HLA in healthy donors. Sequenced by immunoSEQ multiplex PCR; TCRdb stores in-frame clones only, minus some. The data show around 180,000 clones, about 65% seen once. Input material: PBMCs. The receptors derive from a girl aged 5-17 years in good health and CMV-seronegative. CDR3s include the opening cysteine and the closing phenylalanine or tryptophan. Each record gives: clone size, D gene, V gene, CDR3 length, J gene, CDR3 protein, CDR3 DNA. The D gene is left open where the match is weak. Size is stated for part of the rows, as once, few or many counts, or as a class when the clone is expanded.

clone_size: few; d_call: -; v_call: TRBV27; cdr3_length: 14; j_call: TRBJ1-1; cdr3_aa: CASSPRNRVQRAFF; cdr3_nt: TGTGCCAGCAGTCCGAGAAACAGGGTGCAAAGGGCTTTCTTT
clone_size: -; d_call: TRBD1; v_call: TRBV7-9; cdr3_length: 14; j_call: TRBJ1-1; cdr3_aa: CASKGQGVGDEAFF; cdr3_nt: TGTGCCAGCAAGGGACAGGGCGTGGGGGATGAAGCTTTCTTT
clone_size: -; d_call: -; v_call: TRBV28; cdr3_length: 12; j_call: TRBJ2-5; cdr3_aa: CASSPGRETQYF; cdr3_nt: TGTGCCAGCAGCCCCGGTCGGGAGACCCAGTACTTC
clone_size: -; d_call: TRBD1; v_call: TRBV7-3; cdr3_length: 14; j_call: TRBJ1-2; cdr3_aa: CASSFEQGGRGYTF; cdr3_nt: TGTGCCAGCAGCTTTGAACAGGGGGGGCGAGGCTACACCTTC
clone_size: few; d_call: -; v_call: TRBV7-9; cdr3_length: 11; j_call: TRBJ2-4; cdr3_aa: CASSSGIFQYF; cdr3_nt: TGTGCCAGCAGCTCGGGGATTTTTCAGTACTTC
clone_size: -; d_call: -; v_call: TRBV2; cdr3_length: 13; j_call: TRBJ2-7; cdr3_aa: CASISDSSYEQYF; cdr3_nt: TGTGCCAGCATTTCGGACAGCTCCTACGAGCAGTACTTC
clone_size: few; d_call: -; v_call: TRBV6-1; cdr3_length: 15; j_call: TRBJ2-2; cdr3_aa: CASTSGRRNTGELFF; cdr3_nt: TGTGCCAGCACGAGTGGAAGGAGGAACACCGGGGAGCTGTTTTTT
clone_size: once; d_call: -; v_call: TRBV12-1; cdr3_length: 20; j_call: TRBJ2-3; cdr3_aa: CASSYSPRGGPLNQADTQYF; cdr3_nt: TGTGCCAGCAGCTACTCCCCTAGGGGGGGGCCACTTAATCAGGCAGATACGCAGTATTTT
clone_size: -; d_call: TRBD1; v_call: TRBV18; cdr3_length: 17; j_call: TRBJ2-1; cdr3_aa: CASSPLARDRGYNEQFF; cdr3_nt: TGTGCCAGCTCACCACTCGCCCGGGACAGGGGGTACAATGAGCAGTTCTTC
clone_size: -; d_call: -; v_call: TRBV7-9; cdr3_length: 13; j_call: TRBJ1-6; cdr3_aa: CASSTTGTSPLHF; cdr3_nt: TGTGCCAGCAGCACTACAGGGACTTCACCCCTCCACTTT